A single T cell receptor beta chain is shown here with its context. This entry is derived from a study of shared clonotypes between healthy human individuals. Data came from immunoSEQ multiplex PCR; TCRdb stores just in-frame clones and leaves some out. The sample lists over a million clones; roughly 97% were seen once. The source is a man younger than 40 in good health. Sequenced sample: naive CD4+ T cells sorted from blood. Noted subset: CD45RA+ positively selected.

CDR3 bases: TGTGCCAGCAGGGGCGGGACAGTGGGAACCCAGTACTTC. Translated: CASRGGTVGTQYF. The chain is built from TRBV6-6 and TRBJ2-5; D is perhaps TRBD1 (7 bases). This CDR3 has 13 amino acids. Trimming took off 6 bases at V and 8 bases at J, with 16 bases between the two ends. CDR1 and CDR2 (germline): MNHNY, SVGAGI (reference sequence).